The 9 T cell receptor beta chains below all came from one sample that was sequenced in a study of metastatic and nonmetastatic thyroid tumors (dated by TCRdb to about 2020). The library was made by PCR. Instrument on record: Illumina HiSeq 4000. TCRdb reworked the public reads: Q25 trimming with fastp, MiXCR clone assembly, productive beta chains retained. In all, the sample holds around 41,000 clones, and more than 25% of those were seen once. 9.9% of the sample comes from the top ten. Before undergoing thyroid surgery, none of the patients had been given any kind of treatment. Sequencing was carried out using blood. All receptors derive from a male donor with papillary thyroid cancer or a benign thyroid nodule (not recorded which). Some clones in this sample may be carry-over from other donors' samples.

The J gene is TRBJ1-4, the V gene TRBV6-1; 10 nucleotides line up with TRBD1. Germline V gives CDR1 MNHNS, CDR2 SASEGT. The CDR3 extends over 15 amino acids. Unmatched junction bases numbered 7, after V lost 6 bases and J lost 6 bases. The CDR3 loop is CASRLSGTGDEKLFF. CDR3 in DNA: TGTGCCAGCAGGTTGTCTGGGACAGGGGATGAAAAACTGTTTTTT.

In its sample, this clone was seen a few times. The rearrangement uses TRBV6-1 and TRBJ1-2; 7 bases fit TRBD1. Germline CDR1 and CDR2: MNHNS and SASEGT. V shed 0 bases and J 0 bases; nucleotides not matched to a gene: 4. CDR3 length: 16 amino acids. The CDR3 here is CASSEARGRPNYGYTF. As DNA, the CDR3 is TGTGCCAGCAGTGAAGCAAGGGGGCGACCTAACTATGGCTACACCTTC.

This clone has a handful of counts. The chain has TRBV7-8 and TRBJ2-5, with 9 bases lining up with TRBD2. CDR3 size: 17 residues. Trimming took 5 bases from V and 1 from J; bases not matched to a gene: 11. Germline CDR1 SGHVS, CDR2 FQNEAQ. The CDR3 DNA reads TGTGCCAGCAGCCTGACTAGCGGTCCCTACTTCCAAGAGACCCAGTACTTC. Translation: CASSLTSGPYFQETQYF. The complete variable domain, with remaining parts taken from reference TRBV7-8 and TRBJ2-5, reads GAGVSQSPRYKVAKRGQDVALRCDPISGHVSLFWYQQALGQGPEFLTYFQNEAQLDKSGLPSDRFFAERPEGSVSTLKIQRTQQEDSAVYLCASSLTSGPYFQETQYFGPGTRLLVL.

This clone was picked up a small number of times. V and J are TRBV11-2 and TRBJ2-2, with 9 bases fitting TRBD1. The J segment lost 7 bases and the V segment lost 5 bases, leaving 5 bases of the junction unmatched. This CDR3 has 14 residues. Germline CDR1 is SGHAT and CDR2 is FQNNGV. Written as DNA, the CDR3 is TGTGCCAGCAGCCGTGGACAGGGGAACGGGGAGCTGTTTTTT. Its translation is CASSRGQGNGELFF.

This clone was counted only a few times. A read error may account for a junction end that differs from germline. V gene TRBV6-1 combines with J gene TRBJ2-1; 9 bases match TRBD2. Germline V gene sequence: CDR1 MNHNS, CDR2 SASEGT. The CDR3 has 17 amino acids. The CDR3: CASTEGAGGPGYNEQFF. The CDR3 nucleotides are TGTGCCAGCACTGAAGGGGCGGGAGGGCCGGGCTACAATGAGCAGTTCTTC.

This clone was found many times. This chain links TRBV28 with TRBJ1-1; D not certain. This CDR3 comprises 17 residues. Trimming cost V 3 bases and J 1 base, with 18 bases left between them. The germline gives CDR1 MDHEN, CDR2 SYDVKM. The CDR3 loop is CASSFINGVRRNTEAFF. Written as DNA, the CDR3 is TGTGCCAGCAGTTTCATTAATGGGGTGAGGCGGAACACTGAAGCTTTCTTT.

This clone was picked up a small number of times. V and J are TRBV28 and TRBJ1-2; D is unclear. Deletions cut 5 bases from V and 1 base from J, with 23 bases between. CDR1 and CDR2 from the germline V gene are MDHEN and SYDVKM. The CDR3 spans 18 residues. CDR3: CASSRLLQTREINYGYTF. The CDR3, as DNA: TGTGCCAGCAGTCGTTTGTTACAGACGAGAGAGATTAACTATGGCTACACCTTC.

In its sample, this clone was seen a few times. At one boundary the junction diverges from the germline segment, which might be a read error. CDR3 nucleotide sequence: TGTGCCACGTCGGGGCCGGACCGGACGGGGGACACCACATATTTT. Translating gives CATSGPDRTGDTTYF. The chain carries TRBV6-1 and TRBJ1-3, with D perhaps TRBD1 (6 bases). Germline V gene lookup returns CDR1 MNHNS and CDR2 SASEGT. This CDR3 is built from 15 residues.

This clone showed up just a few times. The rearrangement uses TRBV28 and TRBJ1-1; possible D gene TRBD1, 6 bases. The CDR3 totals 15 residues. CDR1 is MDHEN, CDR2 SYDVKM, per germline. The germline V and J ends were trimmed by 3 bases and 1 base, with 12 bases remaining between them. The CDR3 is CASSFWQGGNTEAFF. CDR3 sequence (DNA): TGTGCCAGCAGTTTTTGGCAAGGGGGGAACACTGAAGCTTTCTTT.